The clone carrying this T cell receptor beta chain showed up many times. Thyroid surgery was performed in patients who had received no treatment beforehand. The sample comes from a study of metastatic and nonmetastatic thyroid tumors. Between the trimmed V and J ends, which lost 5 bases and 6 bases, there was a span of 12 bases. The CDR3 extends over 13 amino acids. Germline loops: CDR1 MGHDK, CDR2 SYGVNS. The authors' processing: Researchers built a distant-metastasis classifier for papillary thyroid cancer that drew on CDR3 differences across clinicopathological groups. MiXCR re-clonotyped the PCR reads for TCRdb. The V and J calls come from TCRdb's annotation, not from the publication. The sample shows around 26,000 clones, approximately 15% of them seen only once.

This rearrangement joins TRBV25-1 to TRBJ2-3; D is ambiguous. This clonotype was obtained from a female donor with papillary thyroid cancer or a benign thyroid nodule (not recorded which). Some clones in this sample may be carry-over from other donors' samples. The sequencing input was blood. The CDR3 DNA is TGTGCCAGCAGTTCAAGTCGGGCGGATACGCAGTATTTT. Residues: CASSSSRADTQYF.